These T cell receptor beta chains were read from a single sample in a study of blood T cells in healthy people across ages. In TCRdb, the 5' RACE reads were re-called with MiXCR into one record per CDR3 protein. This sample has about 580,000 distinct CDR3 sequences, with roughly 48% found just once. Input material: blood. The receptor set was obtained from a man older than 75 in good health. CDR3s include the opening cysteine and the closing phenylalanine or tryptophan. D genes are given only for firm matches. Expanded clones get a size class; other rows say once, few or many, or leave the size out.

d_gene	j_gene	abundance	v_gene	CDR3nt	CDR3aa
-	TRBJ2-6	-	TRBV6-6	TGTGCCAGCTCAGGAGGTCCTGGGGCCAACGTCCTGACTTTC	CASSGGPGANVLTF
-	TRBJ1-2	-	TRBV2	TGTGCCAGCAGTGATAAAGGGGGGGCGGGCTATGGCTACACCTTC	CASSDKGGAGYGYTF
-	TRBJ2-6	-	TRBV29-1	TGCAGCGTTGTCCCTGGGCTCTCTGGGGCCAACGTCCTGACTTTC	CSVVPGLSGANVLTF
-	TRBJ2-7	-	TRBV10-3	TGTGCCAGCAGTGAGGGGAGGGAGCAGTACTTC	CASSEGREQYF
TRBD2	TRBJ2-5	-	TRBV2	TGTGCCAGCGTCCCGGGGGGGCAAAGAGAGACCCAGTACTTC	CASVPGGQRETQYF
TRBD1	TRBJ1-1	-	TRBV25-1	TGTGCCAGCAGTGAACAAGCCGGGACAGGGACGGGGACTGAAGCTTTCTTT	CASSEQAGTGTGTEAFF
TRBD2	TRBJ2-6	-	TRBV5-1	TGCGCCAGCACCCCGACTAGCGGGTCTGGGGCCAACGTCCTGACTTTC	CASTPTSGSGANVLTF
-	TRBJ2-5	-	TRBV5-1	TGCGCCAGCAGTTTGGGCCCCTCGCAAGAGACCCAGTACTTC	CASSLGPSQETQYF
-	TRBJ1-2	few	TRBV7-2	TGTGCCAGCAGCTTACCGGGACGGGGAAACTATGGCTACACCTTC	CASSLPGRGNYGYTF
TRBD1	TRBJ1-2	few	TRBV7-2	TGTGCCAGCAGCTTAGGAATTGTAGGACAGGGTAAGGTGTATGGCTACACCTTC	CASSLGIVGQGKVYGYTF
-	TRBJ1-1	-	TRBV3-1	TGTGCCAGCAGCCAAGGTGGGACACTGAACACTGAAGCTTTCTTT	CASSQGGTLNTEAFF
-	TRBJ2-3	-	TRBV29-1	TGCAGCGTTGAAGATGCTCGGGGTTCGACAGATACGCAGTATTTT	CSVEDARGSTDTQYF
TRBD1	TRBJ2-7	many	TRBV6-5	TGTGCCAGCAGGCTCACAGGGGCCTACGAGCAGTACTTC	CASRLTGAYEQYF
TRBD2	TRBJ2-1	-	TRBV9	TGTGCCAGCAGCGTATCAGCTAGCGGGAGTGGGAATGAGCAGTTCTTC	CASSVSASGSGNEQFF
TRBD1	TRBJ2-7	few	TRBV10-2	TGCGCCAGCAGTGAGGATGGGACAGGCGCCTACGAGCAGTACTTC	CASSEDGTGAYEQYF
-	TRBJ1-2	-	TRBV15	TGTGCCACCAGCAGAGATCCGCTTTCTAACTATGGCTACACCTTC	CATSRDPLSNYGYTF
-	TRBJ2-7	few	TRBV12-3/TRBV12-4	TGTGCCAGCAGTCCAGGCACACTGGGGTACGAGCAGTACTTC	CASSPGTLGYEQYF
-	TRBJ2-1	few	TRBV20-1	TGCAGTGCTAGAGATGGGGGGTACAATGAGCAGTTCTTC	CSARDGGYNEQFF
-	TRBJ2-3	few	TRBV14	TGTGCCAGCAGCCTCCGTGATGGACTCGGCACAGATACGCAGTATTTT	CASSLRDGLGTDTQYF
TRBD2	TRBJ2-3	-	TRBV5-1	TGCGCCAGCCGTTCCGGGACTAGCGGGTTTAGCACAGATACGCAGTATTTT	CASRSGTSGFSTDTQYF
TRBD2	TRBJ2-3	-	TRBV20-1	TGCAGTGCTAGTCCTAGCGGACTTAGCACAGATACGCAGTATTTT	CSASPSGLSTDTQYF
-	TRBJ2-1	-	TRBV20-1	TGCAGTGCTCCCCGGGACTTGGGGTACAATGAGCAGTTCTTC	CSAPRDLGYNEQFF
-	TRBJ1-2	-	TRBV29-1	TGCAGCGTCGCCAGCGTGAGAACCAACTATGGCTACACCTTC	CSVASVRTNYGYTF
TRBD2	TRBJ2-3	-	TRBV5-1	TGCGCCAGCAGCCCCCCGGGACTAGCGGCAGATACGCAGTATTTT	CASSPPGLAADTQYF
-	TRBJ2-4	few	TRBV7-9	TGTGCCAGCAGCTTAGCGCAGGGACTGGCCAAAAACATTCAGTACTTC	CASSLAQGLAKNIQYF
-	TRBJ2-5	-	TRBV12-3/TRBV12-4	TGTGCCAGCAGGACCTTAGCCGTAGAGACCCAGTACTTC	CASRTLAVETQYF
-	TRBJ1-2	-	TRBV6-6	TGTGCCAGCAGTGATGGGAACACCTATGGCTACACCTTC	CASSDGNTYGYTF
-	TRBJ1-2	-	TRBV4-2	TGTGCCAGCAGCGAAGAGGGAGTTGCTGCCTATGGCTACACCTTC	CASSEEGVAAYGYTF
-	TRBJ2-3	-	TRBV12-3/TRBV12-4	TGTGCCAGCAGTCCATCTAAAGGGACCCGCAATATTAGCGGAGATACGCAGTATTTT	CASSPSKGTRNISGDTQYF
-	TRBJ1-1	few	TRBV3-1	TGTGCCAGCAGCCAAGTCGGATACACTGAAGCTTTCTTT	CASSQVGYTEAFF